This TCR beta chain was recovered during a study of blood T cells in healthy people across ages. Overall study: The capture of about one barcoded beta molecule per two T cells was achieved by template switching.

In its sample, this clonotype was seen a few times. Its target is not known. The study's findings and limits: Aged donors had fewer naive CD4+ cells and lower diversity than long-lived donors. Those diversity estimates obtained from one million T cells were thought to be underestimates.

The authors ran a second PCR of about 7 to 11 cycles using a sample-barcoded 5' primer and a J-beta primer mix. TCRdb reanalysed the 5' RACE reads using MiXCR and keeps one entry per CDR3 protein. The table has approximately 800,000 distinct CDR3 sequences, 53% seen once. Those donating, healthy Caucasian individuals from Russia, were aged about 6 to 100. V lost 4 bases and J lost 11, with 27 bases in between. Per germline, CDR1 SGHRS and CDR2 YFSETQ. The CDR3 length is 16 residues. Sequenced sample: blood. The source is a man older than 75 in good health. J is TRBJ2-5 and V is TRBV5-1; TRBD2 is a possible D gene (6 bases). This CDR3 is CASSGAPGPARLEQYF. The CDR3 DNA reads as TGCGCCAGCAGCGGTGCACCCGGACCGGCGAGACTAGAGCAGTACTTC.